This entry is about one TCR beta chain. Its antigen remains unidentified. Amplification used 60 Vbeta primers and 13 Jbeta primers. Measured with immunoSEQ multiplex PCR; TCRdb has only the in-frame clones, and not every one. Of 180,000 or so clones listed, less than 90% are singletons. Donors in the study were healthy people who gave bone marrow. The sample comes from a study of cytomegalovirus exposure and HLA in healthy donors. Study-wide context: Across some 400 genotyped donors, 81% landed in the Caucasian-associated ancestry cluster. Study observations and caveats: In a later analysis, common viral pathogens appeared linked to several of the most significant clusters. V- and J-gene trimming of TCR beta was linked (in a later analysis) to a missense DCLRE1C variant.

The V and J ends lost 5 bases and 4 bases, in that order; junction bases with no gene match: 14. Germline CDR1 is SGHAT and CDR2 is FQNNGV. This CDR3 comprises 17 residues. The source is a girl under 18 in good health and CMV-seropositive. The sequenced sample was PBMCs. V gene TRBV11-2 combines with J gene TRBJ2-1, with 7 bases that match TRBD1. CDR3 region: CASSKFGNRGPYNEQFF. The CDR3 coding sequence is TGTGCCAGCAGCAAATTCGGCAACAGGGGTCCGTACAATGAGCAGTTCTTC. The full variable domain, with the rest looked up from reference TRBV11-2 and TRBJ2-1, is EAGVAQSPRYKIIEKRQSVAFWCNPISGHATLYWYQQILGQGPKLLIQFQNNGVVDDSQLPKDRFSAERLKGVDSTLKIQPAKLEDSAVYLCASSKFGNRGPYNEQFFGPGTRLTVL.